The table lists the clone carrying this T cell receptor (beta chain) with many counts. The data stem from a study of CD8 T cells in ankylosing spondylitis. Trimming left V 10 bases short and J 5 bases short, with 11 bases between. Per germline, CDR1 MNHEY and CDR2 SMNVEV (reference sequence). The CDR3 spans 12 residues. It was by quantitative 5'-RACE with molecular barcodes that TCR beta libraries were made. TCRdb processed the 5' RACE reads anew with MiXCR; each CDR3 protein has one entry. The repertoire has under 200,000 distinct CDR3 sequences, 13% of them found once; the top ten carry about 10%. This TCR was sampled from a female donor with ankylosing spondylitis or in good health (not recorded which). Sample: blood, either unsorted or a sorted T cell fraction (not recorded which). The V call is TRBV27, the J call TRBJ2-2, with no clear D. The chain's CDR3 is CATQVGTGELFF. CDR3 nucleotides: TGTGCCACCCAAGTAGGGACCGGGGAGCTGTTTTTT.